This T cell receptor beta chain was sequenced in a study of monozygotic twins with inflammatory bowel disease. Broader study findings: Varied immunosuppressive treatments among patients may have increased repertoire variability.

Template switching added UMIs carrying a 6-nucleotide sample barcode. TCRdb reprocessed the 5' RACE reads and keeps a single row for each CDR3 protein, giving no DNA. The sample shows fewer than 550,000 distinct CDR3 sequences, and 2% to 3% sits with its ten largest clones. As for this clonotype: What it binds is not known.

One blood sample of about 2.3 ml was taken from each donor. Sequencing was carried out using blood. This clonotype was obtained from a human donor with ulcerative colitis or Crohn's disease, or a healthy co-twin of an affected twin (not recorded which).

The chain's CDR3 is CASSFGPRGAPLAKNIQYF. The gene calls are TRBV5-4 and TRBJ2-4; with no DNA, the TCRdb D assignment of TRBD1 cannot be verified. The CDR3 has 19 residues. Germline V gene data show CDR1 as SGHNT and CDR2 as YYREEE (reference sequence).